The T cell receptor (beta chain) described here comes from a study of blood T cell repertoires in COVID-19. About the study: Samples of COVID-19 (acute and convalescent) were obtained from the United States, Italy and Spain. The cDNA or gDNA used as material had been derived from T cells, B-cell-depleted T cells, or PBMCs.

In this sample, this clone turned up a few times. Original handling: Estimation of nucleated cell counts was performed using reference gene primer amplification. Here immunoSEQ multiplex PCR was the method, and the copy in TCRdb shows in-frame clones only, minus some. The V and J calls and the clone size are those of that table, but D and trimming were determined from the DNA. The sample yields 200,000 to 300,000 clones, around 90% seen once. The specimen sequenced was peripheral blood. This TCR came from a young man with active or convalescent COVID-19.

The CDR3 is CASSLQGPGNTIYF. CDR3 coding DNA: TGTGCCAGCAGCTTACAGGGTCCTGGAAACACCATATATTTT. The chain has TRBV5-4 and TRBJ1-3, with TRBD1 as a possible D gene (6 bases). V lost 2 bases and J 2 bases, leaving 8 bases between the germline ends. Germline V gene sequence: CDR1 SGHNT, CDR2 YYREEE (reference sequence). The length of the CDR3 is 14 residues.